This T cell receptor (beta chain) emerged from a study of blood T cells in healthy people across ages. The ends were cut back, 2 bases at V and 0 bases at J, with 8 bases in the middle. The CDR3 covers 15 residues. Per the germline V gene, CDR1 is SGHTA and CDR2 is FQGNSA. The authors ran a second PCR of roughly 7 to 11 cycles using a sample-barcoded 5' primer and a J-beta primer mix. Each cDNA molecule, via a template-switch adaptor with 12 random nucleotides, was tagged. MiXCR, run by TCRdb on the 5' RACE reads, gives a single entry per CDR3 protein. The table includes over 1,200,000 distinct CDR3 sequences, 55% to 75% detected once.

The source of this sequence is a man between 18 and 29 years old in good health. Input material: blood. This chain connects TRBV7-2 to TRBJ2-1; D remains ambiguous. The CDR3 here is CASSLRKSSYNEQFF. The CDR3 DNA sequence: TGTGCCAGCAGCTTAAGAAAGAGCTCCTACAATGAGCAGTTCTTC.